The entry below describes one TCR beta chain. This record comes from a study of blood T cell repertoires in COVID-19. Study-wide background: Acute-phase and convalescent COVID-19 samples originated in the United States, Italy and Spain. Sources were T cells, B-cell-depleted T cells, or PBMCs; the material itself was cDNA or gDNA.

Assignments of participants to cohorts depended upon their own reported clinical history. Per the authors' pipeline: Amplification of reference gene primers was used by the study to estimate nucleated cell counts. Clones were read by immunoSEQ multiplex PCR, and TCRdb kept only the in-frame ones, dropping some. The D gene and trimming were derived from the DNA, and the V and J assignments and clone size from that table. Here the sample spans about 220,000 clones, about 87% being singletons. Trimming took off 7 bases at V and 5 bases at J, with 6 bases between the two ends. The CDR3 is made up of 11 amino acids. Germline lookup yields CDR1 SNHLY and CDR2 FYNNEI.

Sequencing was performed on PBMCs or T cells enriched from blood (not recorded which). The origin of this receptor is a woman aged 30 to 39 who had recovered from COVID-19. The genes are TRBV2 and TRBJ2-1, with a weak D call TRBD1 (5 bases). CDR3 coding DNA: TGTGCCAGCAACAGGAACAATGAGCAGTTCTTC. It codes for CASNRNNEQFF.